This T cell receptor beta chain was found in a study of identical twins. Points from the study as a whole: The authors drew conclusions from cross-sectional statistical analysis rather than following the same donors. For cord blood, abundant beta clonotypes had fewer insertions, unlike memory repertoires, which showed none.

Unique molecular identifiers were in the cDNA, with template-switch universal primer binding. One entry per CDR3 protein, called by TCRdb with MiXCR from the 5' RACE reads. The data show about 720,000 distinct CDR3 sequences, 8.6% seen once. This clonotype was counted many times. Its antigen remains unidentified. CDR3 size: 14 residues. Trimming left V 0 bases short and J 4 bases short, with 9 bases between. Germline assignment: CDR1 LGHDT and CDR2 YNNKEL (reference sequence). The sample was also reused in another study, on yellow fever vaccine responses in identical twins. From that second work: Twins reportedly appeared to share part of their vaccine T cell response while keeping part individual.

Sequencing was performed on PBMCs. The receptor was derived from a woman under 30 in good health. The chain combines TRBV3-1 with TRBJ1-1; D gene unclear. Here the CDR3 DNA reads TGTGCCAGCAGCCAAGAGGGGTTGAGCACTGAAGCTTTCTTT. Protein product: CASSQEGLSTEAFF.